The 24 T cell receptor beta chains below all came from one sample that was sequenced in a study of neurological immune-mediated disorders. Stated time point: longitudinal time-point 2. TCRdb ran MiXCR on the 5' RACE reads and lists one entry per CDR3 protein. The top ten clones hold 2.3% of a sample with more than 30,000 distinct CDR3 sequences, about an eighth of them seen once. The source material was PBMCs. The receptors were sampled from a woman aged 40 to 50 in good health.

At least ten counts were recorded for this clonotype. The CDR3 here is CSAQEALGDTEAFF. DNA of the CDR3: TGCAGTGCCCAGGAGGCGTTAGGGGACACTGAAGCTTTCTTT. The V and J genes are TRBV20-1 and TRBJ1-1, with a weak D call TRBD1 (5 bases). The CDR3 totals 14 residues. The germline V gene encodes CDR1 DFQATT and CDR2 SNEGSKA (reference sequence). Trimming stripped 6 bases from V and 3 bases from J, with 17 bases between.

This clonotype was detected ten times or more. The chain couples TRBV14 to TRBJ1-6; 10 bases align to TRBD1. There are 15 residues in the CDR3. V shed 1 base, J shed 9 bases, and the junction held 3 bases outside the gene matches. Germline values: CDR1 SGHDN, CDR2 FVKESK. The CDR3 loop is CASSQGTGGSSPLHF. DNA for the CDR3: TGTGCCAGCAGCCAAGGGACAGGGGGTAGTTCACCCCTCCACTTT.

The table lists this clonotype with many counts. The rearrangement links TRBV5-6 to TRBJ2-2; D gene unclear. Trimming removed 4 bases at V and 3 bases at J, with 13 bases between. Germline V gives CDR1 SGHDT, CDR2 YYEEEE. This CDR3 comprises 15 residues. DNA for the CDR3: TGTGCCAGCAGCGGAACAGATCCTGACACCGGGGAGCTGTTTTTT. Encoded protein: CASSGTDPDTGELFF.

The chain uses TRBV7-2 and TRBJ1-1; D perhaps matches TRBD1 (5 bases). Germline lookup yields CDR1 SGHTA and CDR2 FQGNSA. The CDR3 is made up of 13 amino acids. V dropped 5 bases and J dropped 3 bases, with 10 bases sitting between them. CDR3 protein: CASSRGEDTEAFF. CDR3 sequence (DNA): TGTGCCAGCAGCAGAGGGGAAGACACTGAAGCTTTCTTT.

J is TRBJ2-7 and V is TRBV29-1; D not resolved. CDR1 is SQVTM and CDR2 is ANQGSEA in the germline V gene. Between the trimmed V and J ends, which lost 5 bases and 6 bases, there was a span of 23 bases. The CDR3 loop spans 15 amino acids. The CDR3 nucleotides read TGCAGCGTTACAGTTACCCGGGCCTCCTGGGGCGAGCAGTACTTC. Protein product: CSVTVTRASWGEQYF.

This clonotype was counted ten times or more. The chain combines TRBV25-1 with TRBJ1-4, with TRBD1 matching 8 bases. CDR1 is MGHDK and CDR2 is SYGVNS in the germline V gene. The CDR3 sequence is 13 residues long. V lost 8 bases, J lost 9 bases, and 8 bases stayed unmatched. The CDR3 region has the DNA TGTGCCAGCCCAGGACAGGGAACTAAAAAACTGTTTTTT. Translating gives CASPGQGTKKLFF. Full variable domain (outside the CDR3, taken from reference TRBV25-1 and TRBJ1-4): EADIYQTPRYLVIGTGKKITLECSQTMGHDKMYWYQQDPGMELHLIHYSYGVNSTEKGDLSSESTVSRIRTEHFPLTLESARPSHTSQYLCASPGQGTKKLFFGSGTQLSVL.

This clonotype was seen many times. The chain joins TRBV29-1 to TRBJ2-7; 10 bases fit TRBD1. Per the germline V gene, CDR1 is SQVTM and CDR2 is ANQGSEA. The CDR3 length is 13 residues. The J segment lost 2 bases and the V segment lost 3 bases, leaving 1 base of the junction unmatched. CDR3 amino acids: CSVEGQGTYEQYF. Here the CDR3 DNA reads TGCAGCGTTGAGGGACAGGGGACCTACGAGCAGTACTTC.

In its sample, this clonotype was seen many times. The chain recombines TRBV10-3 with TRBJ2-1; 9 bases match TRBD1. Trimming removed 6 bases from V and 9 bases from J; junction bases left unmatched: 9. The CDR3 is 14 residues long. The germline CDR1 and CDR2 sequences are ENHRY and SYGVKD. The CDR3 reads CAIRGDREGREQFF. CDR3 DNA: TGTGCCATCAGAGGGGACAGGGAGGGTCGTGAGCAGTTCTTC.

This clonotype has at least ten counts. CDR3 region: CSARVGNTEAFF. As DNA, the CDR3 is TGCAGTGCTAGGGTCGGGAACACTGAAGCTTTCTTT. This chain links TRBV20-1 with TRBJ1-1; D uncertain. Germline V gene sequence: CDR1 DFQATT, CDR2 SNEGSKA (reference sequence). Trimming pared 3 bases from V and 1 base from J, leaving 6 bases between. This CDR3 is 12 amino acids long.

This clonotype was seen many times. CDR3 sequence (DNA): TGTGCCAGCAGCATTGGGGAACAGGGAGGGACCGAGACCCAGTACTTC. This encodes CASSIGEQGGTETQYF. V and J are TRBV9 and TRBJ2-5; tentative D call: TRBD2 (7 bases). The CDR3 runs to 16 residues. V was shortened by 4 bases and J by 5 bases, with 21 bases between the two germline ends. Germline V gene sequence: CDR1 SGDLS, CDR2 YYNGEE.

The chain recombines TRBV6-5 with TRBJ2-2; D is perhaps TRBD1 or TRBD2 (7 bases each). The germline V gene encodes CDR1 MNHEY and CDR2 SVGAGI. V was clipped by 8 bases and J by 7 bases, with 14 bases between them. This CDR3 is built from 13 residues. CDR3 sequence reads: CASWGGGHGELFF. DNA of the CDR3: TGTGCCAGCTGGGGAGGGGGCCACGGGGAGCTGTTTTTT.

In this sample, this clonotype turned up many times. CDR3 nucleotide sequence: TGTGCCAGCTCACCGGTAGCGGGAGAGGGGTATGAGCAGTTCTTC. Translating gives CASSPVAGEGYEQFF. This rearrangement joins TRBV18 to TRBJ2-1; 9 bases are shared with TRBD2. Germline V lookup: CDR1 KGHSH, CDR2 LQKENI. CDR3 length: 15 amino acids. V lost 3 bases to trimming and J lost 8 bases; unmatched junction nucleotides: 8.

This clonotype was seen many times. This sequence joins TRBV7-2 and TRBJ2-5; the D gene is possibly TRBD1 (6 bases). The germline V gene encodes CDR1 SGHTA and CDR2 FQGNSA. Between the trimmed V and J ends, which lost 4 bases and 4 bases, there was a span of 13 bases. The CDR3 is 14 amino acids. Written as DNA, the CDR3 is TGTGCCAGCAGCTCCCCACAGGGTAGAGAGACCCAGTACTTC. Protein sequence: CASSSPQGRETQYF.

This clonotype came up many times. The chain has TRBV7-2 and TRBJ2-5; D is unresolved. CDR3 length: 12 amino acids. The V end was cut by 2 bases, the J end by 4 bases, with 5 bases between. Germline V CDR1 and CDR2: SGHTA, FQGNSA. The CDR3 coding sequence is TGTGCCAGCAGCTTACCGAGAGAGACCCAGTACTTC. Protein: CASSLPRETQYF.

Many counts were recorded for this clonotype. V usage is TRBV27 and J usage is TRBJ2-5; 9 bases line up with TRBD1. Germline assignment: CDR1 MNHEY and CDR2 SMNVEV (reference sequence). The CDR3 loop spans 15 amino acids. Trimming removed 5 bases from V and 4 bases from J; junction bases left unmatched: 8. CDR3 coding DNA: TGTGCCAGCAGTCACGGACAGGGGAGTGGAGAGACCCAGTACTTC. As protein: CASSHGQGSGETQYF.

This clonotype came up many times. The V call is TRBV7-2, the J call TRBJ2-7; D possibly matches TRBD1 or TRBD2 (6 bases each). CDR3 length: 18 residues. Germline V lookup: CDR1 SGHTA, CDR2 FQGNSA. V gave up 4 bases and J gave up 5 bases, with 27 bases separating them. As DNA, the CDR3 is TGTGCCAGCAGCTCGGGGGACATCCTTGCCTTCGAGTCGGACGAGCAGTACTTC. Its translation: CASSSGDILAFESDEQYF.

This clonotype turned up a few times. The chain recombines TRBV12-3 or TRBV12-4 with TRBJ2-1, with 7 bases identical to TRBD2. This CDR3 has 15 amino acids. V gave up 8 bases and J gave up 3 bases; unmatched junction bases: 10. DNA of the CDR3: TGTGCCAGCCAACCCCACGGCGGGAGCTACAATGAGCAGTTCTTC. Translating gives CASQPHGGSYNEQFF.

This clonotype was detected many times. J is TRBJ2-2 and V is TRBV2; no clear D. Trimming took off 7 bases at V and 2 bases at J, with 17 bases between the two ends. CDR1 and CDR2 (germline): SNHLY, FYNNEI. The CDR3 has 16 residues. The CDR3 sequence is CASKFGSYLNTGELFF. In DNA form, the CDR3 reads TGTGCCAGCAAATTCGGCTCCTACTTAAACACCGGGGAGCTGTTTTTT. Full variable domain (missing parts from reference TRBV2 and TRBJ2-2): EPEVTQTPSHQVTQMGQEVILRCVPISNHLYFYWYRQILGQKVEFLVSFYNNEISEKSEIFDDQFSVERPDGSNFTLKIRSTKLEDSAMYFCASKFGSYLNTGELFFGEGSRLTVL.

This clonotype has a count of ten or more. CDR3 coding DNA: TGTGCCAGCAGCAGCCGGGACAGGGCGATTAATGAGCAGTTCTTC. Translation: CASSSRDRAINEQFF. The V and J genes are TRBV7-9 and TRBJ2-1; TRBD1 agrees at 9 bases. Trimming removed 5 bases from V and 7 bases from J; junction bases left unmatched: 9. Germline V gives CDR1 SEHNR, CDR2 FQNEAQ (reference sequence). The CDR3 spans 15 residues.

This clonotype was counted at least ten times. The chain has TRBV20-1 and TRBJ1-1; 7 bases are shared with TRBD1. Germline values: CDR1 DFQATT, CDR2 SNEGSKA (reference sequence). CDR3 length: 13 amino acids. With V trimmed by 4 bases and J by 5 bases, 7 bases remained unmatched. DNA for the CDR3: TGCAGTGCTACGACAGGGCCAAGGACTGAAGCTTTCTTT. It encodes CSATTGPRTEAFF.

This clonotype was found many times. V and J are TRBV2 and TRBJ2-1; D might be TRBD1 (6 bases). Germline loops: CDR1 SNHLY, CDR2 FYNNEI. Trimming shortened V by 6 bases and J by 4 bases, and 16 bases separated the two germline ends. CDR3 size: 15 residues. The CDR3 loop reads CASRNRETGYNEQFF. CDR3 nucleotide sequence: TGTGCCAGCAGAAACAGGGAAACGGGTTACAATGAGCAGTTCTTC.

This clonotype was recorded many times. The J gene is TRBJ2-5, the V gene TRBV5-6; TRBD1 matches at 8 bases. With 6 bases clipped from V and 8 bases from J, the junction kept 15 bases outside the gene matches. CDR3 length: 15 residues. The germline gives CDR1 SGHDT, CDR2 YYEEEE. CDR3 DNA: TGTGCCAGCACCCAGGGGGCAGACCTAAAGAGTACCCAGTACTTC. The encoded protein is CASTQGADLKSTQYF.

There are a few counts of this clonotype. The chain is built from TRBV10-3 and TRBJ1-1; no firm D call. This CDR3 spans 13 amino acids. V was cut by 7 bases and J by 0 bases, with 9 bases left in between. Germline values: CDR1 ENHRY, CDR2 SYGVKD. The CDR3 nucleotides are TGTGCCATCACCACGGGGTTGAACACTGAAGCTTTCTTT. Translated: CAITTGLNTEAFF.

This clonotype was seen repeatedly, ten times or more. The chain carries TRBV4-3 and TRBJ2-4, with a weak D call TRBD1 (5 bases). This CDR3 has 15 amino acids. Trimming removed 0 bases at V and 7 bases at J, with 13 bases between. Germline lookup yields CDR1 LGHNA and CDR2 YSLEER. CDR3 protein: CASSQDQAGLNIQYF. The DNA of the CDR3 is TGCGCCAGCAGCCAAGATCAGGCAGGGCTGAACATTCAGTACTTC.